This entry concerns a single T cell receptor beta chain. As yet, its antigen is unknown. Unique molecular identifiers were built into the TCR beta cDNA libraries. Each batch of roughly 0.9 to 11 million T cells produced some 500,000 cDNA molecules. Using its own MiXCR run on the PCR reads, TCRdb lists one record per CDR3 protein. Here the sample spans about 770,000 distinct CDR3 sequences, roughly 50% being singletons. The sample is drawn from a study of post-analysis software for immune sequencing data. Overall study findings and caveats: TRBV segments more frequent in patients than in controls numbered several and included TRBV5-6, TRBV5-1 and TRBV20-1. Same-batch preparations were strongly co-clustered by F measure. Significantly decreased normalized Chao1 diversity was recorded for multiple sclerosis patients relative to controls.

CDR1 is DFQATT and CDR2 is SNEGSKA in the germline V gene (reference sequence). The ends lost 3 bases at V and 5 bases at J; junction bases unmatched: 9. The length of the CDR3 is 15 residues. The gene calls are TRBV20-1 and TRBJ2-5; 10 nucleotides line up with TRBD1. This TCR derives from a girl aged 10 to 17 with multiple sclerosis. Input material: blood. CDR3 sequence: CSARGGDRGIETQYF. The CDR3 bases are TGCAGTGCTAGGGGGGGGGACAGGGGCATTGAGACCCAGTACTTC.